This T cell receptor beta chain was observed in a study of CD8 T cells in Susac syndrome (dated by TCRdb to the late 2010s). Some background on the complete study: Whether CD8+ T cell activation and differentiation in Susac syndrome was antigen driven was tested using repertoire sequencing. The study compared CD8+ T cell repertoire clonality among eleven to twelve healthy donors, around 14 Susac syndrome patients and approximately 16 multiple sclerosis patients.

High-throughput TCR beta sequencing profiled peripheral blood CD8+ and CD4+ T cells from healthy donors, Susac syndrome patients and multiple sclerosis patients. Multiple sclerosis controls were treatment-naive patients with stable or active relapsing-remitting disease fulfilling revised McDonald criteria. CD8+ TEMRA cells were enriched by FACS, while bulk CD8+ and CD4+ T cells were purified by magnetic negative isolation. Blood was drawn into EDTA tubes, processed within 24 hours, and PBMCs were isolated by density gradient centrifugation. PBMCs intended for TCR sequencing were frozen in liquid nitrogen and were later thawed in a 37 degrees C water bath. A purity of at least 90% was achieved for sorted or isolated CD4+, CD8+ and CD8+ TEMRA cells. Here V drops 6 bases and J drops 0 bases, and the junction holds 10 bases not matched to any gene. The CDR3 holds 16 amino acids from the cysteine to the phenylalanine. The DNA shown is the 48-base CDR3, in frame from base 1. Based on the germline V gene (reference sequence), the CDR1 and CDR2 sequences are LGHDT and YNNKEL.

The study at large found these results: The TCR sequencing and HLA analysis was acknowledged to have included a relatively small number of individuals.

Turning to this clonotype: The clone's antigen remains unknown. No clone much larger than this one lies a single base away; base qualities are absent.

RNA was extracted using the RNeasy kit, and roughly 0.45 to 1 microgram was reverse transcribed with random hexamers. TCR beta CDR3 regions were amplified with the immunoSEQ multiplex PCR assay covering 54 Vbeta and 13 Jbeta segments. PCR amplification bias was corrected using a synthetic template baseline for primer optimization and computational correction. In the paper's pipeline: Reads were annotated to V, D and J genes per IMGT and analyzed with immunoSEQ Analyzer, keeping only productive sequences. Clonality was computed as one minus Shannon entropy normalized by log2 of the number of productive unique sequences. For each patient and control, public and private clones were evaluated among the 100 most prevalent clones. A clone was defined as Susac-specific if it was absent from the healthy and MS cohorts, from roughly 990 published viral clones and from other ImmuneACCESS disease sequences. TCRdb reprocessing: public reads trimmed at Q25 with fastp, clones called with MiXCR, in-frame beta chains kept. Rows merge per CDR3 protein into single entries with the most common DNA and genes. The V and J calls here are based on TCRdb, not the publication. The sample table lists around 270,000 distinct CDR3 sequences, 89% of them with a count of one. The biggest ten clones account for 0.18% of the sample.

The rearrangement combines TRBV3-1 with TRBJ2-5; 7 junctional bases match TRBD2. This receptor was identified in a human donor with multiple sclerosis. Specimen: CD8+ T cells from PBMCs. The CDR3 region reads CASRNRDYKYQETQYF. In nucleotides, the sequence is TGTGCCAGCAGAAACCGGGACTACAAGTACCAAGAGACCCAGTACTTC.